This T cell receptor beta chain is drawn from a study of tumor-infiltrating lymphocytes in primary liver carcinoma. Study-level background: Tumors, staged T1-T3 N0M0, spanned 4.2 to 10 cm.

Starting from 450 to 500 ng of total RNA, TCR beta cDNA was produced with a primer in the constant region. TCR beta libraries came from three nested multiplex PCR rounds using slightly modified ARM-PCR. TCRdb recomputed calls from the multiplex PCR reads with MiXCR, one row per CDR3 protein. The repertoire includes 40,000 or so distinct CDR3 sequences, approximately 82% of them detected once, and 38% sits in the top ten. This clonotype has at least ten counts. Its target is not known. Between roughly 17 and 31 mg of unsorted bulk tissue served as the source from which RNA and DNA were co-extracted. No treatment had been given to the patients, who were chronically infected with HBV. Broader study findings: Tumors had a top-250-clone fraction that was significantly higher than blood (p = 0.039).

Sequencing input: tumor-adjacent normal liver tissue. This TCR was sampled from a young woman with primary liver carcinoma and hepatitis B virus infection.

The CDR3 loop reads CASSEDLGQGGNTIYF. The CDR3 coding sequence is TGTGCCAGCAGTGAAGATTTGGGACAGGGTGGAAACACCATATATTTT. The chain recombines TRBV6-1 with TRBJ1-3, with 9 bases matching TRBD1. The CDR3 length is 16 residues. Germline V gene data show CDR1 as MNHNS and CDR2 as SASEGT. The trim removed 1 base at V and 3 bases at J, leaving 4 bases unmatched.